One sample yielded the 17 T cell receptor beta chains listed below, sequenced in a study of T cell responses to AZD1222 COVID-19 vaccine. Using immunoSEQ multiplex PCR, the repertoire was profiled, and TCRdb retains in-frame clones only, with some absent. The sample includes approximately 110,000 clones, 88% of them seen just once. Source: peripheral blood, taken 28 days after the second AZD1222 dose. Receptors were obtained from an adult who received the AZD1222 COVID-19 vaccine.

This clone showed up just once. This chain joins TRBV29-1 and TRBJ1-4; D not certain. Germline V gives CDR1 SQVTM, CDR2 ANQGSEA. The CDR3 extends over 14 amino acids. With 1 base removed from V and 7 bases from J, the gap between germline ends came to 13 bases. CDR3 region: CSVEVEQMSEKLFF. The CDR3 DNA is TGCAGCGTTGAAGTTGAACAAATGTCTGAAAAACTGTTTTTT.

This chain uses TRBV29-1 with TRBJ1-1; D is unresolved. V lost 4 bases to trimming and J lost 1 base, with 16 bases between them. Germline lookup yields CDR1 SQVTM and CDR2 ANQGSEA. CDR3 length equals 15 residues. The CDR3 loop is CSVGTRSARNTEAFF. For the CDR3, the DNA is TGCAGCGTTGGGACCCGTTCAGCCCGGAACACTGAAGCTTTCTTT. The full variable domain, in which reference TRBV29-1 and TRBJ1-1 provide the parts outside the CDR3, is SAVISQKPSRDICQRGTSLTIQCQVDSQVTMMFWYRQQPGQSLTLIATANQGSEATYESGFVIDKFPISRPNLTFSTLTVSNMSPEDSSIYLCSVGTRSARNTEAFFGQGTRLTVV.

The rearrangement uses TRBV19 and TRBJ2-2, with TRBD1 matching 7 bases. The CDR3 has 15 amino acids. CDR1 LNHDA and CDR2 SQIVND come from the germline V gene (reference sequence). Trimming at V came to 6 bases and at J to 5 bases, leaving 9 bases not matched to a gene. The CDR3 here is CASSQPGQKTGELFF. In DNA form, the CDR3 reads TGTGCCAGTAGCCAACCGGGACAGAAAACCGGGGAGCTGTTTTTT.

J is TRBJ1-2 and V is TRBV6-2 or TRBV6-3; 7 bases are a match to TRBD1. With 6 bases clipped from V and 4 bases from J, the junction kept 5 bases outside the gene matches. The CDR3 has 13 residues. Germline CDR1 is MNHEY and CDR2 is SVGEGT. This CDR3 is CASSRRDSYGYTF. Here the CDR3 DNA reads TGTGCCAGCAGCCGCCGGGACAGCTATGGCTACACCTTC.

The chain couples TRBV6-5 to TRBJ2-5; no reliable D call. CDR1 is MNHEY and CDR2 is SVGAGI in the germline V gene. The CDR3 contains 12 residues. The ends were cut back, 0 bases at V and 4 bases at J, with 3 bases in the middle. CDR3 sequence reads: CASSYSRETQYF. CDR3 bases: TGTGCCAGCAGTTACTCGAGAGAGACCCAGTACTTC.

The chain couples TRBV6-1 to TRBJ1-2; maybe TRBD1 (6 bases). The CDR3 totals 15 residues. The germline gives CDR1 MNHNS, CDR2 SASEGT. Trimming stripped 2 bases from V and 5 bases from J, with 15 bases between. As DNA, the CDR3 is TGTGCCAGCAGTGAATCGGCAGGGGAGGGGTATGGCTACACCTTC. This gives the protein CASSESAGEGYGYTF.

The chain recombines TRBV18 with TRBJ2-3; possibly TRBD1 for D (6 bases). The V gene lost 2 bases and the J gene lost 4 bases, with 10 bases spanning the gap. The CDR3 extends over 14 amino acids. Looked up from germline, CDR1 is KGHSH and CDR2 is LQKENI. CDR3 in amino acids: CASSPNQGSDTQYF. The CDR3 region has the DNA TGTGCCAGCTCACCAAATCAGGGGTCAGATACGCAGTATTTT. Drawing the rest from reference TRBV18 and TRBJ2-3, the complete variable domain is NAGVMQNPRHLVRRRGQEARLRCSPMKGHSHVYWYRQLPEEGLKFMVYLQKENIIDESGMPKERFSAEFPKEGPSILRIQQVVRGDSAAYFCASSPNQGSDTQYFGPGTRLTVL.

The chain recombines TRBV7-2 with TRBJ2-7; a weak D match, TRBD2 (6 bases). CDR1 and CDR2 from the germline V gene are SGHTA and FQGNSA. The CDR3 has 14 residues. Between the trimmed V and J ends, which lost 4 bases and 7 bases, there was a span of 17 bases. The CDR3 DNA reads as TGTGCCAGCAGCTCGACCCCCTGGGCGGGGGAGCAGTACTTC. Protein: CASSSTPWAGEQYF. The whole variable domain, filled in from reference TRBV7-2 and TRBJ2-7, reads GAGVSQSPSNKVTEKGKDVELRCDPISGHTALYWYRQSLGQGLEFLIYFQGNSAPDKSGLPSDRFSAERTGGSVSTLTIQRTQQEDSAVYLCASSSTPWAGEQYFGPGTRLTVT.

The V call is TRBV28, the J call TRBJ1-1; D remains ambiguous. There are 12 residues in the CDR3. The V gene's germline CDR1 is MDHEN and CDR2 SYDVKM. Trimming removed 9 bases at V and 4 bases at J, with 12 bases between. The CDR3 DNA reads TGTGCCAGTCAGGTGGGAGGCACTGAAGCTTTCTTT. It specifies CASQVGGTEAFF.

The V and J genes are TRBV28 and TRBJ1-2; D call uncertain. Germline assignment: CDR1 MDHEN and CDR2 SYDVKM. The V gene lost 9 bases and the J gene lost 0 bases, with 11 bases spanning the gap. The CDR3 covers 13 residues. CDR3 DNA sequence: TGTGCCAGTAAGACGGGGACTAACTATGGCTACACCTTC. Its translation: CASKTGTNYGYTF.

The V gene is TRBV6-2 or TRBV6-3, the J gene TRBJ1-2, with TRBD1 matching over 7 bases. The V and J ends lost 5 bases and 4 bases, in that order; junction bases with no gene match: 13. There are 16 residues in the CDR3. The germline V gene encodes CDR1 MNHEY and CDR2 SVGEGT. CDR3 region: CASSHAGTDRAYGYTF. The CDR3 region has the DNA TGTGCCAGCAGTCACGCCGGGACAGACCGGGCCTATGGCTACACCTTC.

The chain joins TRBV11-2 to TRBJ1-2; D possibly corresponds to TRBD1 (6 bases). The CDR3 has 14 amino acids. Germline V gene sequence: CDR1 SGHAT, CDR2 FQNNGV. V gave up 1 base and J gave up 7 bases, with 13 bases separating them. CDR3 sequence reads: CASSLVEGGGGYTF. The CDR3 region has the DNA TGTGCCAGCAGCTTAGTGGAGGGGGGCGGTGGCTACACCTTC.

The chain carries TRBV19 and TRBJ2-1; TRBD1 aligns across 8 bases. Germline CDR1 LNHDA, CDR2 SQIVND (reference sequence). The junction had 3 bases not matched to a gene; V was cut back by 1 base and J by 4 bases. This CDR3 has 15 residues. CDR3 in DNA: TGTGCCAGTAGTATAGGGCAGGGGGCATACAATGAGCAGTTCTTC. Amino acids: CASSIGQGAYNEQFF.

The V and J genes are TRBV18 and TRBJ2-5; D remains unclear. The CDR3 totals 11 residues. Germline loops: CDR1 KGHSH, CDR2 LQKENI. The V end lost 8 bases, the J end lost 4 bases, and 8 bases lay between the germline ends. Here the CDR3 DNA reads TGTGCCAGCACCCGTGGAGAGACCCAGTACTTC. This gives the protein CASTRGETQYF.

The chain uses TRBV5-1 and TRBJ2-5, with 7 nucleotides matching TRBD1. The CDR3 is 15 amino acids. V was clipped by 4 bases and J by 5 bases; unmatched bases: 11. The V gene's germline CDR1 is SGHRS and CDR2 YFSETQ. CDR3 nucleotides: TGCGCCAGCAGCGACGACGAAGGGGGCCTTGAGACCCAGTACTTC. It specifies CASSDDEGGLETQYF.

This rearrangement joins TRBV6-5 to TRBJ2-7; the D gene is possibly TRBD1 (6 bases). Trimming shortened V by 6 bases and J by 9 bases, and 21 bases separated the two germline ends. The germline CDR1 and CDR2 sequences are MNHEY and SVGAGI. This CDR3 is built from 14 residues. The chain's CDR3 is CASRGTRARDRQYF. The CDR3 DNA follows: TGTGCCAGCAGGGGGACAAGGGCGAGAGATAGGCAGTACTTC.

The chain carries TRBV27 and TRBJ1-1; D unresolved. Trimming stripped 6 bases from V and 3 bases from J, with 14 bases between. In germline, CDR1 is MNHEY, CDR2 SMNVEV (reference sequence). CDR3 length equals 14 residues. CDR3 residues: CASSGLARYTEAFF. The DNA of the CDR3 is TGTGCCAGCAGCGGTCTCGCTCGGTACACTGAAGCTTTCTTT.